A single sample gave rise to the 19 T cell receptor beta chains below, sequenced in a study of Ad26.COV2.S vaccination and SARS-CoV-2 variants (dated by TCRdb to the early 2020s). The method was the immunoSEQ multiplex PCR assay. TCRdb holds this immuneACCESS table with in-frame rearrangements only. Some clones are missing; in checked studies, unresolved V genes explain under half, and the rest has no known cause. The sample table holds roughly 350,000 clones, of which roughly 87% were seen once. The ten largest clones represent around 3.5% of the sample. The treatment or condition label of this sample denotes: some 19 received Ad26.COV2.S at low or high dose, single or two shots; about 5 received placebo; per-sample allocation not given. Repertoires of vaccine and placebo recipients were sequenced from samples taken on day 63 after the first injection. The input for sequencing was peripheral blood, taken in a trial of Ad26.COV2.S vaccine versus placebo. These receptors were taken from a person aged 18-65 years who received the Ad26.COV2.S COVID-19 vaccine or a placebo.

The CDR3 sequence is CASSLAGRETQYF. The CDR3 bases are TGTGCCAGCAGCTTAGCGGGGAGGGAGACCCAGTACTTC. The gene calls are TRBV5-4 and TRBJ2-5, with 7 positions matching TRBD2. This CDR3 has 13 amino acids. The V segment lost 2 bases and the J segment 5 bases; nucleotides outside the gene matches: 3. CDR1 is SGHNT and CDR2 is YYREEE in the germline V gene (reference sequence).

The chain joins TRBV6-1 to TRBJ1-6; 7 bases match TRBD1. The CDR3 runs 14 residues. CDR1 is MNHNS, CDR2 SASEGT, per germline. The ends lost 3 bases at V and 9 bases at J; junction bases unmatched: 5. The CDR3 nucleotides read TGTGCCAGCAGTGAGGTACAGGGGAGTTCACCCCTCCACTTT. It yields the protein CASSEVQGSSPLHF.

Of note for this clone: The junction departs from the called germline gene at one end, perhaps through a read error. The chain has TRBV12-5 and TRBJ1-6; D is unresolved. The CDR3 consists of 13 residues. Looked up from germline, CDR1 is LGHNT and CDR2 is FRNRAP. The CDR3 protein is CASGLEASSPLHF. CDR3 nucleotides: TGTGCTAGTGGGTTGGAGGCTAGTTCACCCCTCCACTTT.

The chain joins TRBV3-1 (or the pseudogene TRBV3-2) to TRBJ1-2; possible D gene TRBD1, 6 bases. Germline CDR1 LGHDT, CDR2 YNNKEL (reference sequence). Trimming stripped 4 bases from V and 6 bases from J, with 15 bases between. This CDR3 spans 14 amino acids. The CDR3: CASSRRGGSNGYTF. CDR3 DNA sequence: TGTGCCAGCAGCCGGAGGGGGGGGTCGAATGGCTACACCTTC.

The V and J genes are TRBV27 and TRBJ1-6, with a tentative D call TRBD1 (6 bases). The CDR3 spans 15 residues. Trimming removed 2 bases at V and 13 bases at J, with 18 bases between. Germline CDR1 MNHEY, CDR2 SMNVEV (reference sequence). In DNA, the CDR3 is TGTGCCAGCAGTTTACGGATAGGGGGAAGGGCGCCCCTCCACTTT. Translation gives CASSLRIGGRAPLHF.

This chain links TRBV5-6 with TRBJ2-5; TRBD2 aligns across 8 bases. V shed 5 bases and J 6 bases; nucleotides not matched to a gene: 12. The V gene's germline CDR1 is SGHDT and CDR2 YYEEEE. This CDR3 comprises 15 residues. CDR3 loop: CASSHFSGGLQTQYF. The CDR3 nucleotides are TGTGCCAGCAGTCATTTTTCGGGGGGGCTTCAGACCCAGTACTTC.

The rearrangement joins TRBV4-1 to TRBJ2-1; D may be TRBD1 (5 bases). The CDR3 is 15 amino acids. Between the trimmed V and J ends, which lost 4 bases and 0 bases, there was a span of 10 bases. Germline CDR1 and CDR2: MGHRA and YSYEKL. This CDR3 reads CASSLRQSSYNEQFF. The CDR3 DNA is TGCGCCAGCAGCCTAAGACAGAGCTCCTACAATGAGCAGTTCTTC.

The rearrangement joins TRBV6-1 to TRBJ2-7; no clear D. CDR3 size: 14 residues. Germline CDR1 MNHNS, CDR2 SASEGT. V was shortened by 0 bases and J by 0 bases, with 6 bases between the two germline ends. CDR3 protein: CASSEAWVSYEQYF. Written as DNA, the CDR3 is TGTGCCAGCAGTGAAGCGTGGGTCTCCTACGAGCAGTACTTC.

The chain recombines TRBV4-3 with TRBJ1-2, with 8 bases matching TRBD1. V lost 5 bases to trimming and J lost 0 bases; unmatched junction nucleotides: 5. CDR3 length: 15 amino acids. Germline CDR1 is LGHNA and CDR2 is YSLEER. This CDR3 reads CASSSGGRANYGYTF. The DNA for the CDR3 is TGCGCCAGCAGCTCAGGGGGCCGGGCTAACTATGGCTACACCTTC.

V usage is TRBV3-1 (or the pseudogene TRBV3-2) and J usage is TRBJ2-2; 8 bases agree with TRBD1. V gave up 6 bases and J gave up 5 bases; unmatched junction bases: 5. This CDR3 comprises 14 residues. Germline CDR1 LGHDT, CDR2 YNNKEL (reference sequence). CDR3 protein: CASSLTGGTGELFF. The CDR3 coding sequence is TGTGCCAGCAGTCTTACAGGGGGGACCGGGGAGCTGTTTTTT.

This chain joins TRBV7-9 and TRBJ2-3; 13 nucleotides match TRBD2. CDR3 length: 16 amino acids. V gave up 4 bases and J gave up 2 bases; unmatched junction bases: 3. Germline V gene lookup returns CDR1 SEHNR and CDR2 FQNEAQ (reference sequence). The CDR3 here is CASSSTSGGTTDTQYF. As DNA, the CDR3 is TGTGCCAGCAGCTCGACTAGCGGGGGGACCACAGATACGCAGTATTTT.

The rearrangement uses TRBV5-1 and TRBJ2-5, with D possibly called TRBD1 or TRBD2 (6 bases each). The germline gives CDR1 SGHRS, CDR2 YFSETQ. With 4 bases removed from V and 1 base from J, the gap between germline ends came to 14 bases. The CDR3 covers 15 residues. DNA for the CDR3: TGCGCCAGCAGCCCGGGGGCCCGGCCCCAAGAGACCCAGTACTTC. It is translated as CASSPGARPQETQYF.

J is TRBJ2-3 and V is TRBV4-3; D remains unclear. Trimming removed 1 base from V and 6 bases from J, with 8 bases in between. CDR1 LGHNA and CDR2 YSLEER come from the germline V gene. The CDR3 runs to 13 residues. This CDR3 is CASSQVLRDTQYF. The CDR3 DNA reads TGCGCCAGCAGCCAAGTTTTGCGCGATACGCAGTATTTT.

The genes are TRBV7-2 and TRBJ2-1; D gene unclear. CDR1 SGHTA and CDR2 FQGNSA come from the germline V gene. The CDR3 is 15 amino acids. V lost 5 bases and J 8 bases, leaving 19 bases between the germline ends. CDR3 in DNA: TGTGCCAGCAGCCTCAGGACGACGGCGTACCATGAGCAGTTCTTC. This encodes CASSLRTTAYHEQFF.

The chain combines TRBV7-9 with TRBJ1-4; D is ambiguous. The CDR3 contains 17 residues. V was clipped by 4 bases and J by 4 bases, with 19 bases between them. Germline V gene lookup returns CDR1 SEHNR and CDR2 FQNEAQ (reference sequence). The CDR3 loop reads CASSSASGFGNNEKLFF. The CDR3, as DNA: TGTGCCAGCAGCTCGGCCTCCGGGTTTGGGAATAATGAAAAACTGTTTTTT. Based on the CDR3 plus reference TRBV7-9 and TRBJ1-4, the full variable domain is DTGVSQNPRHKITKRGQNVTFRCDPISEHNRLYWYRQTLGQGPEFLTYFQNEAQLEKSRLLSDRFSAERPKGSFSTLEIQRTEQGDSAMYLCASSSASGFGNNEKLFFGSGTQLSVL.

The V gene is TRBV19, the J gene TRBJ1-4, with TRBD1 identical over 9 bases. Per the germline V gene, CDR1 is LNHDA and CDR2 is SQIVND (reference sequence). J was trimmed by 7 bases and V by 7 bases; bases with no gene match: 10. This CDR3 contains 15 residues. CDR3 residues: CASKGQGLKGEKLFF. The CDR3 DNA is TGTGCCAGTAAAGGACAGGGGCTGAAGGGTGAAAAACTGTTTTTT. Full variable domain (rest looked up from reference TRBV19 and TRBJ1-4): DGGITQSPKYLFRKEGQNVTLSCEQNLNHDAMYWYRQDPGQGLRLIYYSQIVNDFQKGDIAEGYSVSREKKESFPLTVTSAQKNPTAFYLCASKGQGLKGEKLFFGSGTQLSVL.

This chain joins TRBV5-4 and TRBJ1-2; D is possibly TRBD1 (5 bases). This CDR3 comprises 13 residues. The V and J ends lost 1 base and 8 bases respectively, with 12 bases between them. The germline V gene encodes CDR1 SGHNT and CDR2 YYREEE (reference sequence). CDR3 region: CASSLSQRGGYTF. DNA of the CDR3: TGTGCCAGCAGCTTGTCTCAGAGGGGAGGCTACACCTTC.

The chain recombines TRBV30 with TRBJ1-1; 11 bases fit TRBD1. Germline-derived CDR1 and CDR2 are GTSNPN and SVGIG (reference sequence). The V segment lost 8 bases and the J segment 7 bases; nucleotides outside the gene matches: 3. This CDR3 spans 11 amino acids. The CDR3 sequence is CAGGQGGEAFF. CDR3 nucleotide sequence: TGTGCCGGGGGACAGGGGGGTGAAGCTTTCTTT.

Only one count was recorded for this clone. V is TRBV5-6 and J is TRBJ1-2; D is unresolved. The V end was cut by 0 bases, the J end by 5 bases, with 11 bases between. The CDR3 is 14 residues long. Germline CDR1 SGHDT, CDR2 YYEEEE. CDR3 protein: CASSLGGSPYGYTF. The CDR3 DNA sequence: TGTGCCAGCAGCTTGGGCGGTTCACCTTATGGCTACACCTTC.